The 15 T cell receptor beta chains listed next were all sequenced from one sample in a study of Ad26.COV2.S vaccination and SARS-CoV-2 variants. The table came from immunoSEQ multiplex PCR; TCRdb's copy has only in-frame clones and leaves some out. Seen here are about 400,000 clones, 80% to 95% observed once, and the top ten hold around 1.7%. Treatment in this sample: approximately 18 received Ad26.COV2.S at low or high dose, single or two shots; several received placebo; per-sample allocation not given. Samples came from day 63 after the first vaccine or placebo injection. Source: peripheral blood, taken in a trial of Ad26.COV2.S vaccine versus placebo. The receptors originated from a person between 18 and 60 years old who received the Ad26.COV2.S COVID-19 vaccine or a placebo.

CDR3 nucleotide sequence: TGTGCCAGCAGCTTAGGCTACAATCAGCCCCAGCATTTT. This codes for CASSLGYNQPQHF. The chain combines TRBV7-2 with TRBJ1-5; unclear D gene. From germline, CDR1 is SGHTA and CDR2 FQGNSA. This CDR3 comprises 13 residues. Trimming removed 1 base at V and 3 bases at J, with 4 bases between.

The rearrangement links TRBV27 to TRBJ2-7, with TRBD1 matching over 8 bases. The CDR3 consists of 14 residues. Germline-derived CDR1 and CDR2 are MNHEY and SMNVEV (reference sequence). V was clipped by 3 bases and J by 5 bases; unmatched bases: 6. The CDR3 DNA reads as TGTGCCAGCAGTTTCTCGGGACAGGTCAACGAGCAGTACTTC. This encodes CASSFSGQVNEQYF.

CDR3 protein: CASSSGWRYEQYF. As DNA, the CDR3 is TGTGCCAGCAGTTCAGGATGGCGCTACGAGCAGTACTTC. The V and J genes are TRBV27 and TRBJ2-7, with unresolved D. The CDR3 length is 13 residues. V lost 4 bases and J lost 3, with 10 bases in between. Germline V CDR1 and CDR2: MNHEY, SMNVEV (reference sequence).

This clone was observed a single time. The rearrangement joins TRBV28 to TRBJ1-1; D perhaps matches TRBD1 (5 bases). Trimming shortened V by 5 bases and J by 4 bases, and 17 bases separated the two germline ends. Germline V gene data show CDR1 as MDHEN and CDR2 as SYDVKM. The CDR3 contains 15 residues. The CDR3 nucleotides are TGTGCCAGCAGTCCCTCCCGTAGGGGTCGCACTGAAGCTTTCTTT. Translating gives CASSPSRRGRTEAFF.

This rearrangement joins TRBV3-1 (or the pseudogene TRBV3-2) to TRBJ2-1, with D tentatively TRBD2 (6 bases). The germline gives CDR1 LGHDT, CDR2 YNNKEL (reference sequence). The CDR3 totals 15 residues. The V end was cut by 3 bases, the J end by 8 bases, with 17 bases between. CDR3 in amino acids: CASSHRLGGADEQFF. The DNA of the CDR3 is TGTGCCAGCAGCCACCGACTCGGGGGAGCGGATGAGCAGTTCTTC.

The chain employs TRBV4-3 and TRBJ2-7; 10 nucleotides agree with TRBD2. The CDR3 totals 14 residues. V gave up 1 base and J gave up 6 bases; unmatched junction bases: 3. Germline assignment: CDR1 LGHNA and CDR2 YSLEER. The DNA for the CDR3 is TGCGCCAGCAGCCAAGGCCTAGCGGGGGCCGAGCAGTACTTC. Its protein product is CASSQGLAGAEQYF.

The CDR3 reads CASSAGQGYYGYTF. The CDR3 DNA reads TGTGCCAGCAGTGCGGGACAGGGGTACTATGGCTACACCTTC. The chain uses TRBV6-2 or TRBV6-3 and TRBJ1-2, with 10 bases that match TRBD1. This CDR3 contains 14 residues. The germline CDR1 and CDR2 sequences are MNHEY and SVGEGT. After removal of 5 bases from V and 3 bases from J, the junction contained 3 bases not matched to a gene.

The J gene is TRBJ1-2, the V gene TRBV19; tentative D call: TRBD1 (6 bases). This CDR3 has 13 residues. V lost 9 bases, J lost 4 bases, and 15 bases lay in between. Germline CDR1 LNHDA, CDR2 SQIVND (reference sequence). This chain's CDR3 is CASRWGLGYGYTF. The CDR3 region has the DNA TGTGCCAGCCGATGGGGGCTGGGCTATGGCTACACCTTC.

CDR3: CASTHVALAGGPETQYF. The CDR3, as DNA: TGTGCCAGCACCCACGTCGCGCTAGCGGGGGGTCCGGAGACCCAGTACTTC. The chain carries TRBV18 and TRBJ2-5; TRBD2 agrees at 11 bases. The CDR3 extends over 17 amino acids. CDR1 and CDR2 (germline): KGHSH, LQKENI. The V segment lost 8 bases and the J segment 5 bases; nucleotides outside the gene matches: 16. Full variable domain (outside the CDR3, taken from reference TRBV18 and TRBJ2-5): NAGVMQNPRHLVRRRGQEARLRCSPMKGHSHVYWYRQLPEEGLKFMVYLQKENIIDESGMPKERFSAEFPKEGPSILRIQQVVRGDSAAYFCASTHVALAGGPETQYFGPGTRLLVL.

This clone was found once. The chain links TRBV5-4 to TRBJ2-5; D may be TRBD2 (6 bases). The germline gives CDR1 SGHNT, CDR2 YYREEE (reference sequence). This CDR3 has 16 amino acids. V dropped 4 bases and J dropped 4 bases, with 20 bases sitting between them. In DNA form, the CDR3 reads TGTGCCAGCAGCCCCCGGAGGGCAGGGATGTTAGAGACCCAGTACTTC. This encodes CASSPRRAGMLETQYF.

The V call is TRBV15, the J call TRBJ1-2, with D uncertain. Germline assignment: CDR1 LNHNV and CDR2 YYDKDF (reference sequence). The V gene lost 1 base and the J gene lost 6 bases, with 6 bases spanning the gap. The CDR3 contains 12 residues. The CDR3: CATSRVGDGYTF. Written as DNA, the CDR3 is TGTGCCACCAGCAGAGTCGGGGATGGCTACACCTTC.

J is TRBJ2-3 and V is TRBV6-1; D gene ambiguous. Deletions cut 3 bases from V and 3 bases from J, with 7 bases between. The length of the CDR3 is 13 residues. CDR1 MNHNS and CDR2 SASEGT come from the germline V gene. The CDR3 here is CASSDRLTDTQYF. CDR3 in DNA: TGTGCCAGCAGTGATCGGTTGACAGATACGCAGTATTTT.

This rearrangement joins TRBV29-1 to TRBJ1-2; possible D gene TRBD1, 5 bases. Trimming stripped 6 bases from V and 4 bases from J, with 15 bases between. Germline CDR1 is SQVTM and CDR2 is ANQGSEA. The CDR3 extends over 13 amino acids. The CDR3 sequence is CSVGTSNFYGYTF. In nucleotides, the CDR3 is TGCAGCGTCGGGACCTCGAACTTCTATGGCTACACCTTC.

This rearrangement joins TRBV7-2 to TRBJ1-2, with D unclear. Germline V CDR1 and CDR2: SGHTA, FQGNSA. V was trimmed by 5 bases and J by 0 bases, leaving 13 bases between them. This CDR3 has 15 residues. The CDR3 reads CASSGFREANYGYTF. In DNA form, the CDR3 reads TGTGCCAGCAGCGGATTTAGGGAGGCTAACTATGGCTACACCTTC.

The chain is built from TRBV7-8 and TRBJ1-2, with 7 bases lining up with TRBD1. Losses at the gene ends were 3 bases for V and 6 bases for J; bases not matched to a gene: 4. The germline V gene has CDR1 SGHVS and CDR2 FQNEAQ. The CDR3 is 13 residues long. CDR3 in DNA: TGTGCCAGCAGCTTGACAGGGAAGAATGGCTACACCTTC. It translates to CASSLTGKNGYTF.